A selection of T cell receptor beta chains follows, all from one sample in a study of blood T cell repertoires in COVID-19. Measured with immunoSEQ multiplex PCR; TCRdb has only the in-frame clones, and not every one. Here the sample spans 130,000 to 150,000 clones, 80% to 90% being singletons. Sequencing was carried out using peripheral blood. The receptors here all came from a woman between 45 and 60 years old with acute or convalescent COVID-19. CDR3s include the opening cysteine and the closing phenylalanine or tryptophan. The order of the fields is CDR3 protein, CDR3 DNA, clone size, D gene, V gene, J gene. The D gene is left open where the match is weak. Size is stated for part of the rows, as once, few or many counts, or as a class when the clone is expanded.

CDR3aa: CASSLSIGINTEAFF
CDR3nt: TGTGCCAGCAGTTTATCGATCGGGATTAACACTGAAGCTTTCTTT
abundance: -
d_gene: -
v_gene: TRBV27
j_gene: TRBJ1-1

CDR3aa: CASSPRTGWSGELFF
CDR3nt: TGTGCCAGCAGCCCCCGGACAGGGTGGTCCGGGGAGCTGTTTTTT
abundance: -
d_gene: TRBD1
v_gene: TRBV7-3
j_gene: TRBJ2-2

CDR3aa: CASSSITRGYGNQPQHF
CDR3nt: TGTGCCAGCAGCTCGATTACGAGAGGCTATGGCAATCAGCCCCAGCATTTT
abundance: -
d_gene: -
v_gene: TRBV7-8
j_gene: TRBJ1-5

CDR3aa: CASSEGTGVLTNEKLFF
CDR3nt: TGTGCCAGCTCAGAAGGAACAGGGGTCCTAACTAATGAAAAACTGTTTTTT
abundance: -
d_gene: TRBD1
v_gene: TRBV18
j_gene: TRBJ1-4

CDR3aa: CASSLGDRDGYTF
CDR3nt: TGTGCCAGCAGTTTAGGGGACAGGGACGGCTACACCTTC
abundance: -
d_gene: TRBD1
v_gene: TRBV27
j_gene: TRBJ1-2

CDR3aa: CASSLGRGDTQYF
CDR3nt: TGTGCCAGCAGCCTTGGGAGGGGGGATACGCAGTATTTT
abundance: -
d_gene: -
v_gene: TRBV7-8
j_gene: TRBJ2-3

CDR3aa: CASRSGTVYNEQFF
CDR3nt: TGTGCCAGCAGGTCCGGGACAGTTTACAATGAGCAGTTCTTC
abundance: -
d_gene: TRBD1
v_gene: TRBV6-5
j_gene: TRBJ2-1

CDR3aa: CASSSRTGYTGELFF
CDR3nt: TGTGCCAGCAGCTCTAGGACAGGGTACACCGGGGAGCTGTTTTTT
abundance: few
d_gene: TRBD1
v_gene: TRBV7-3
j_gene: TRBJ2-2

CDR3aa: CASSVGTPYEQYF
CDR3nt: TGTGCCAGCAGCGTAGGGACACCCTACGAGCAGTACTTC
abundance: once
d_gene: -
v_gene: TRBV9
j_gene: TRBJ2-7

CDR3aa: CASSSAWQGANEQFF
CDR3nt: TGTGCCAGCAGCTCTGCCTGGCAGGGGGCAAATGAGCAGTTCTTC
abundance: -
d_gene: TRBD1
v_gene: TRBV5-4
j_gene: TRBJ2-1

CDR3aa: CASSPSTGAGTEAFF
CDR3nt: TGTGCCAGCAGCCCTTCGACAGGGGCTGGAACTGAAGCTTTCTTT
abundance: -
d_gene: TRBD1
v_gene: TRBV7-3
j_gene: TRBJ1-1

CDR3aa: CASSIDVTGELFF
CDR3nt: TGTGCCAGTAGTATAGACGTCACCGGGGAGCTGTTTTTT
abundance: -
d_gene: -
v_gene: TRBV19
j_gene: TRBJ2-2

CDR3aa: CASSLDLAGGSYNEQFF
CDR3nt: TGCGCCAGCAGCTTAGATTTAGCGGGAGGCTCCTACAATGAGCAGTTCTTC
abundance: -
d_gene: TRBD2
v_gene: TRBV5-1
j_gene: TRBJ2-1

CDR3aa: CASSYRTGLYEQYF
CDR3nt: TGTGCCAGCAGCTACCGGACAGGATTGTACGAGCAGTACTTC
abundance: -
d_gene: TRBD1
v_gene: TRBV3-1/TRBV3-2
j_gene: TRBJ2-7

CDR3aa: CAWSGTSFFYEQYF
CDR3nt: TGTGCCTGGAGTGGGACTAGCTTTTTCTACGAGCAGTACTTC
abundance: -
d_gene: TRBD2
v_gene: TRBV30
j_gene: TRBJ2-7

CDR3aa: CAWSVRDRGRQPQHF
CDR3nt: TGTGCCTGGAGTGTACGGGACAGGGGGCGGCAGCCCCAGCATTTT
abundance: -
d_gene: TRBD1
v_gene: TRBV30
j_gene: TRBJ1-5

CDR3aa: CASSRGQGMTEAFF
CDR3nt: TGTGCCAGCAGCAGGGGACAGGGGATGACTGAAGCTTTCTTT
abundance: -
d_gene: TRBD1
v_gene: TRBV7-2
j_gene: TRBJ1-1

CDR3aa: CSASSPGQSTDTQYF
CDR3nt: TGCAGTGCTAGTAGTCCGGGACAGAGCACAGATACGCAGTATTTT
abundance: -
d_gene: TRBD1
v_gene: TRBV20-1
j_gene: TRBJ2-3

CDR3aa: CASRKSGNSPLHF
CDR3nt: TGTGCCAGCAGAAAATCAGGGAATTCACCCCTCCACTTT
abundance: -
d_gene: -
v_gene: TRBV6-5
j_gene: TRBJ1-6

CDR3aa: CASSLDGGPYYGYTF
CDR3nt: TGTGCCAGCAGCTTGGACGGGGGGCCCTACTATGGCTACACCTTC
abundance: once
d_gene: -
v_gene: TRBV5-4
j_gene: TRBJ1-2

CDR3aa: CASSEGQGGYGYTF
CDR3nt: TGTGCCAGCAGCGAAGGACAGGGAGGCTATGGCTACACCTTC
abundance: -
d_gene: TRBD1
v_gene: TRBV6-1
j_gene: TRBJ1-2

CDR3aa: CASSSGVTYYNEQFF
CDR3nt: TGTGCCAGCAGCTCCGGGGTCACCTACTACAATGAGCAGTTCTTC
abundance: -
d_gene: -
v_gene: TRBV7-3
j_gene: TRBJ2-1

CDR3aa: CASSSLDRDRGEQFF
CDR3nt: TGTGCCAGCAGCTCCCTGGACAGGGACAGGGGTGAGCAGTTCTTC
abundance: -
d_gene: TRBD1
v_gene: TRBV7-3
j_gene: TRBJ2-1

CDR3aa: CASSQAASGSREQYF
CDR3nt: TGTGCCAGCAGCCAAGCTGCTAGCGGGAGCCGCGAGCAGTACTTC
abundance: -
d_gene: TRBD2
v_gene: TRBV3-1/TRBV3-2
j_gene: TRBJ2-7

CDR3aa: CATSRPFYGYTF
CDR3nt: TGTGCCACCAGCAGACCCTTCTATGGCTACACCTTC
abundance: -
d_gene: -
v_gene: TRBV15
j_gene: TRBJ1-2

CDR3aa: CASSDLNYAYNEQFF
CDR3nt: TGTGCCAGCAGTGACCTCAACTATGCCTACAATGAGCAGTTCTTC
abundance: -
d_gene: -
v_gene: TRBV25-1
j_gene: TRBJ2-1

CDR3aa: CASSDPPQRGTNEQFF
CDR3nt: TGTGCCAGCAGTGATCCCCCCCAGCGGGGGACAAATGAGCAGTTCTTC
abundance: -
d_gene: TRBD2
v_gene: TRBV6-1
j_gene: TRBJ2-1

CDR3aa: CASSGRNGYEQYF
CDR3nt: TGTGCCAGCAGCGGAAGGAACGGGTACGAGCAGTACTTC
abundance: -
d_gene: -
v_gene: TRBV5-6
j_gene: TRBJ2-7

CDR3aa: CASSIGGRGSYEQYF
CDR3nt: TGTGCCAGTAGTATTGGGGGCAGGGGGAGCTACGAGCAGTACTTC
abundance: -
d_gene: TRBD1
v_gene: TRBV19
j_gene: TRBJ2-7

CDR3aa: CAKRRATDTQYF
CDR3nt: TGTGCCAAGCGGCGGGCGACAGATACGCAGTATTTT
abundance: -
d_gene: -
v_gene: TRBV9
j_gene: TRBJ2-3

CDR3aa: CASSFMADQPQHF
CDR3nt: TGTGCCAGCAGTTTCATGGCGGATCAGCCCCAGCATTTT
abundance: -
d_gene: -
v_gene: TRBV12-3/TRBV12-4
j_gene: TRBJ1-5

CDR3aa: CASSTSGRALPEQFF
CDR3nt: TGTGCCAGCAGCACCAGCGGGAGGGCCCTCCCTGAGCAGTTCTTC
abundance: -
d_gene: TRBD2
v_gene: TRBV7-6
j_gene: TRBJ2-1

CDR3aa: CASTKGGMFTEAFF
CDR3nt: TGTGCCAGCACCAAGGGGGGGATGTTCACTGAAGCTTTCTTT
abundance: -
d_gene: -
v_gene: TRBV6-5
j_gene: TRBJ1-1

CDR3aa: CASELRETQYF
CDR3nt: TGTGCCAGCGAGTTGAGGGAGACCCAGTACTTC
abundance: few
d_gene: -
v_gene: TRBV2
j_gene: TRBJ2-5

CDR3aa: CASSLGTVGGYTF
CDR3nt: TGTGCCAGCAGCTTAGGGACAGTGGGTGGCTACACCTTC
abundance: -
d_gene: TRBD1
v_gene: TRBV7-3
j_gene: TRBJ1-2

CDR3aa: CASRSRGRGTQETQYF
CDR3nt: TGTGCCAGCCGTAGTAGGGGAAGGGGGACCCAAGAGACCCAGTACTTC
abundance: -
d_gene: -
v_gene: TRBV19
j_gene: TRBJ2-5

CDR3aa: CASSAGTSGYNEQFF
CDR3nt: TGTGCCAGCTCAGCCGGGACTAGCGGTTACAATGAGCAGTTCTTC
abundance: -
d_gene: TRBD2
v_gene: TRBV18
j_gene: TRBJ2-1

CDR3aa: CASSLGYRGRYGYTF
CDR3nt: TGCGCCAGCAGCTTGGGTTACAGGGGACGCTATGGCTACACCTTC
abundance: -
d_gene: TRBD1
v_gene: TRBV5-1
j_gene: TRBJ1-2

CDR3aa: CASSPSSRVDTEAFF
CDR3nt: TGTGCCAGCTCACCATCCAGTCGGGTAGACACTGAAGCTTTCTTT
abundance: -
d_gene: -
v_gene: TRBV18
j_gene: TRBJ1-1

CDR3aa: CASSVESHSYEQYF
CDR3nt: TGTGCCAGCAGCGTGGAGTCTCACTCCTACGAGCAGTACTTC
abundance: -
d_gene: -
v_gene: TRBV11-3
j_gene: TRBJ2-7

CDR3aa: CAWGEVNYGYTF
CDR3nt: TGTGCCTGGGGCGAGGTTAACTATGGCTACACCTTC
abundance: -
d_gene: -
v_gene: TRBV30
j_gene: TRBJ1-2

CDR3aa: CASSLEPRGGEKLFF
CDR3nt: TGTGCCAGCAGCTTGGAGCCACGGGGTGGGGAAAAACTGTTTTTT
abundance: -
d_gene: -
v_gene: TRBV5-4
j_gene: TRBJ1-4

CDR3aa: CASRLTGALYGYTF
CDR3nt: TGTGCCAGCAGACTGACAGGGGCCCTCTATGGCTACACCTTC
abundance: few
d_gene: TRBD1
v_gene: TRBV2
j_gene: TRBJ1-2